Detailed here is one TCR beta chain. The length of the CDR3 is 15 residues. V was pared by 5 bases and J by 2 bases, with 6 bases of the junction left unmatched. Germline CDR1 reads SGHRS; CDR2 reads YFSETQ. The source of the sample is a study of blood T cell repertoires in COVID-19. As for the study in general: Acute and convalescent COVID-19 samples came from the United States, Italy and Spain. From T cells, B-cell-depleted T cells, or PBMCs came the material, which was cDNA or gDNA.

As originally analysed: For nucleated cells, counts were estimated from reference gene primer amplification. TCRdb's table, derived via immunoSEQ multiplex PCR, lists solely in-frame clones and lacks some. V and J calls and clone size are as listed in that table; D and trimming were resolved from the DNA. The sample includes about 110,000 clones, 70% to 90% seen only once; the top ten take roughly 4.9%. What was sequenced was peripheral blood. The source of this sequence is a human donor in a cohort sampled during active COVID-19. This chain connects TRBV5-1 to TRBJ1-4; 7 bases are a match to TRBD1. CDR3 protein: CASRYRGATNEKLFF. The DNA of the CDR3 is TGCGCCAGCAGGTACAGGGGAGCCACTAATGAAAAACTGTTTTTT.